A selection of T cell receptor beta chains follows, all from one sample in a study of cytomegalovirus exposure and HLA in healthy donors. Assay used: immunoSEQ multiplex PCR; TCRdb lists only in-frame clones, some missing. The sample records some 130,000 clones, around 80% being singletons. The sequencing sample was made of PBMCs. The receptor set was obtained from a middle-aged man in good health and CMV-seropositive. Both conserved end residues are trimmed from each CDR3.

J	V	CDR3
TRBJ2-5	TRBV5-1	ASSVGLAEEETQY
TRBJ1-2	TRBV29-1	SVWDRGLGYT
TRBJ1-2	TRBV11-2	ASSLGPGGEIYGYT
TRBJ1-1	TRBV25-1	ASSEWGGGTEAF
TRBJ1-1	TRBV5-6	ASSPTGNTEAF
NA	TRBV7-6	ASSLNRGGSYEQY
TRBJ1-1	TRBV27	ASRYKPLVSEAF
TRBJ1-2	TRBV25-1	ASGSRFNYGYT
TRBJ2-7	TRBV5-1	ASSATGGSRYSYGEQY
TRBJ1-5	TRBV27	ASSLLQGLGNQPQH
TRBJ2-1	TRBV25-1	ASSESGGSSYNEQF
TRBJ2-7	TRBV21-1	ASSTLWTGGRSYEQY
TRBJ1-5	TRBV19	ASSIRWREPQH
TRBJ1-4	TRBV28	ASSLLQGGDEKLF
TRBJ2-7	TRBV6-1	ASKTRLAGFAEQY
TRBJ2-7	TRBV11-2	ASSLGGYREY
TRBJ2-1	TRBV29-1	SVLLVYNEQF
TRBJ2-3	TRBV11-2	ASSLARDRGFNTDTQY
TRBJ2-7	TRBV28	ASSPGTTHYEQY
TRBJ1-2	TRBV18	ASSPRTENYGYT
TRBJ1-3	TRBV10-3	AIRPDSSGNTIY
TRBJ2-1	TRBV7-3	ASSPTRDRAHNEQF
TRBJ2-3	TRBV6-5	ASSYSPQTHVAQY
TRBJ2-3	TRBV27	ASSLWGRDTDTQY
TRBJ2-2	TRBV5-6	ASRESPGTSGANTGELF
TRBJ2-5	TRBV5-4	ASSLGTEQTQY
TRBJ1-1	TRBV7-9	ASRSMGGRHTEAF
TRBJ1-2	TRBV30	AWSPPERRYAGYT